This T cell receptor beta chain originates from a study of shared clonotypes between healthy human individuals. Study results and limitations: Non-shared clonotypes displayed generation probabilities falling below those of clonotypes present in all four donors.

Per the germline V gene, CDR1 is LNHDA and CDR2 is SQIVND (reference sequence). This CDR3 region has 16 residues. J gave up 3 bases and V 3 bases, and 8 bases lay outside the gene matches. Naive CD8 cells were CD45RO-negative, positively selected for CCR7, excluding terminally differentiated effector memory CD45RA+ cells. The genomic DNA of each subset was split evenly across several immunoSEQ plates. Assay: immunoSEQ multiplex PCR; the TCRdb copy retains only in-frame clones and omits some. The sample has about 2.1 million clones, roughly 91% seen once. As to this clone: Its matching antigen is unknown.

What was sequenced was naive CD8+ T cells from PBMCs. The TCR comes from a man aged 18 to 29 in good health. Some clones in this sample may be carry-over from other donors' samples. The gene calls are TRBV19 and TRBJ1-1, with 9 positions matching TRBD1. The CDR3 reads CASSIWGTGRYTEAFF. The DNA of the CDR3 is TGTGCCAGTAGTATTTGGGGGACAGGGAGGTACACTGAAGCTTTCTTT.